The source of this TCR beta chain is a study of T cell responses to AZD1222 COVID-19 vaccine. Produced via immunoSEQ multiplex PCR; TCRdb's table is partial and in-frame only. Here the sample spans approximately 70,000 clones, 85% being singletons. CDR3 length equals 14 residues. In germline, CDR1 is SSHAT, CDR2 FNYEAQ (reference sequence). Note on this clone: A read error may account for a junction end that differs from germline.

The chain carries TRBV7-7 and TRBJ2-1, with D perhaps given as TRBD1 or TRBD2 (5 bases each). Sequences were derived from peripheral blood, sampled on day 0 of AZD1222 vaccination. The sequence was collected from an adult in good health. The CDR3 is CASSPGPLGTEQFF. The CDR3 coding sequence is TGTGCTAGCAGCCCAGGTCCCCTAGGGACTGAGCAGTTCTTC.